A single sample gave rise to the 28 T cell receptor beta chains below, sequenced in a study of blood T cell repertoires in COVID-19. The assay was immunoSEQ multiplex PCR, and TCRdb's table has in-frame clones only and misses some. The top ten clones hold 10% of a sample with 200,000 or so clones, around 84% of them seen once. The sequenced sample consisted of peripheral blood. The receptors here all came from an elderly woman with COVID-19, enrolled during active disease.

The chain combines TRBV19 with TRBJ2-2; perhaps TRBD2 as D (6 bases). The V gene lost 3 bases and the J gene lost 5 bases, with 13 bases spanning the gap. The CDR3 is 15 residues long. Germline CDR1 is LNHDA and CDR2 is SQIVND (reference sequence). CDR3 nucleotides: TGTGCCAGTAGTATTATGGGGGGAGGTACCGGGGAGCTGTTTTTT. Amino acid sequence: CASSIMGGGTGELFF. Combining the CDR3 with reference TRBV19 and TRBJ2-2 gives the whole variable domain DGGITQSPKYLFRKEGQNVTLSCEQNLNHDAMYWYRQDPGQGLRLIYYSQIVNDFQKGDIAEGYSVSREKKESFPLTVTSAQKNPTAFYLCASSIMGGGTGELFFGEGSRLTVL.

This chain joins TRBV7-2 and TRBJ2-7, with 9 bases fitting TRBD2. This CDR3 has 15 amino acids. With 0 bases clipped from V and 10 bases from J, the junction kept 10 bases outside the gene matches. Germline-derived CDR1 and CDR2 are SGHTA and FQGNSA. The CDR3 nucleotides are TGTGCCAGCAGCTTAGCTCCAGCCCTAGCGGGGATTCAGTACTTC. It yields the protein CASSLAPALAGIQYF. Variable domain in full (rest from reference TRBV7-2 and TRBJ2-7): GAGVSQSPSNKVTEKGKDVELRCDPISGHTALYWYRQSLGQGLEFLIYFQGNSAPDKSGLPSDRFSAERTGGSVSTLTIQRTQQEDSAVYLCASSLAPALAGIQYFGPGTRLTVT.

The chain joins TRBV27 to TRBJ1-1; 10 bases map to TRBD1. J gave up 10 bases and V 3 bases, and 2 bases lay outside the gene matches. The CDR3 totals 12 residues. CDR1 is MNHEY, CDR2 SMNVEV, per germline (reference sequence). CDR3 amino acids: CASSLGQGSAFF. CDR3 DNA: TGTGCCAGCAGTTTGGGACAGGGGTCAGCTTTCTTT.

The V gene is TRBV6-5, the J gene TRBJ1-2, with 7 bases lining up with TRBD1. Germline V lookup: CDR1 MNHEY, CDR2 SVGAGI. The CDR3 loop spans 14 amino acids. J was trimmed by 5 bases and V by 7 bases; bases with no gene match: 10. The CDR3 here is CASKTLQGKYGYTF. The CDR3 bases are TGTGCCAGCAAGACTTTACAGGGGAAATATGGCTACACCTTC.

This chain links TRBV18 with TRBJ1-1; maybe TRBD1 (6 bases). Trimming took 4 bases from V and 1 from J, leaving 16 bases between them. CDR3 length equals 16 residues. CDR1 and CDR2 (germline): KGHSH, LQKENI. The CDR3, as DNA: TGTGCCAGCTCACTCCTTGCGACAGGTTGGAACACTGAAGCTTTCTTT. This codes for CASSLLATGWNTEAFF.

CDR3: CASSLADSQTLHF. The CDR3 nucleotides are TGCGCCAGCAGCTTGGCGGACAGCCAAACCCTCCACTTT. The chain uses TRBV5-1 and TRBJ1-6, with a tentative D call TRBD1 (6 bases). The CDR3 has 13 residues. Trimming removed 0 bases from V and 14 bases from J, with 12 bases in between. Germline V CDR1 and CDR2: SGHRS, YFSETQ.

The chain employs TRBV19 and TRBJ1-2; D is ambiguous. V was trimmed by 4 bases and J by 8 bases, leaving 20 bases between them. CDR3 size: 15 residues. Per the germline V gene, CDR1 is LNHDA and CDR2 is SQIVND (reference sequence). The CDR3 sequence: CASSTGLVVGSGYTF. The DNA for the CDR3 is TGTGCCAGTAGTACCGGGTTGGTTGTGGGTTCCGGCTACACCTTC. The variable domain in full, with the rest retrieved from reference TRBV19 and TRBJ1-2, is DGGITQSPKYLFRKEGQNVTLSCEQNLNHDAMYWYRQDPGQGLRLIYYSQIVNDFQKGDIAEGYSVSREKKESFPLTVTSAQKNPTAFYLCASSTGLVVGSGYTFGSGTRLTVV.

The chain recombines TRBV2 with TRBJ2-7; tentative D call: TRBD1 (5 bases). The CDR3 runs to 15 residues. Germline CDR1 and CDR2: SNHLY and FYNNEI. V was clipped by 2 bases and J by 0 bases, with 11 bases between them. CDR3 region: CASSEQIRGSYEQYF. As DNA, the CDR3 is TGTGCCAGCAGTGAACAGATTAGGGGCTCCTACGAGCAGTACTTC.

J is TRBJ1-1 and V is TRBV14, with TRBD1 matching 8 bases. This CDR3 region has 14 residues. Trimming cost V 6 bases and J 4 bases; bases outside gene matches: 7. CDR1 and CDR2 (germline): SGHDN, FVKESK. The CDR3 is CASSPIDRGTEAFF. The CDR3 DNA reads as TGTGCCAGCAGTCCAATCGACAGGGGCACTGAAGCTTTCTTT.

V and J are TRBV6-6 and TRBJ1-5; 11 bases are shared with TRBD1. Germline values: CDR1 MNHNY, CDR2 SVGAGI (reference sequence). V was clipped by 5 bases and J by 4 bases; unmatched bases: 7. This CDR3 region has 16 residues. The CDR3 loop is CASSPDRGQGNQPQHF. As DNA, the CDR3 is TGTGCCAGCAGTCCGGACAGGGGGCAAGGGAATCAGCCCCAGCATTTT.

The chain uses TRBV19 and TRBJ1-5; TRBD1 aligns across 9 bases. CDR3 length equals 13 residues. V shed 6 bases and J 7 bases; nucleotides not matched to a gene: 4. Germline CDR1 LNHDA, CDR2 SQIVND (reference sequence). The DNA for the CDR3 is TGTGCCAGTAGCACAGGGGGCGGGCAGCCCCAGCATTTT. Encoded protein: CASSTGGGQPQHF.

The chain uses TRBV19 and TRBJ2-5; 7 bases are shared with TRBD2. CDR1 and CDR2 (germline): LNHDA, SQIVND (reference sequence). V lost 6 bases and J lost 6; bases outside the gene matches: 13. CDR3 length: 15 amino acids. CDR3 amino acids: CASRGGALTEQTQYF. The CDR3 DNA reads TGTGCCAGTAGGGGAGGGGCCCTAACGGAGCAGACCCAGTACTTC.

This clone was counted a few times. The CDR3 nucleotides are TGTGCCAGCAGCTGGAATGAGCGGGGGGGTTCGTTCTTC. Its protein product is CASSWNERGGSFF. The genes are TRBV11-2 and TRBJ2-1; 10 nucleotides agree with TRBD2. Germline values: CDR1 SGHAT, CDR2 FQNNGV. This CDR3 is 13 amino acids long. With V trimmed by 4 bases and J by 15 bases, 9 bases remained unmatched.

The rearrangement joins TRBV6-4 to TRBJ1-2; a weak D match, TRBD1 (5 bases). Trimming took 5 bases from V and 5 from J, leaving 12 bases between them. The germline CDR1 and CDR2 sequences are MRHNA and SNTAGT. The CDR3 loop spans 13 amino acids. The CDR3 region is CASSLSGAYGYTF. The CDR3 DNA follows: TGTGCCAGCAGTCTTAGCGGGGCGTATGGCTACACCTTC.

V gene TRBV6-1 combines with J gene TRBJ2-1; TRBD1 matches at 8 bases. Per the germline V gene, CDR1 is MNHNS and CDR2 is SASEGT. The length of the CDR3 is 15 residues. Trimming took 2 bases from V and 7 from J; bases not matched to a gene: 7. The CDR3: CASSERGQGLNEQFF. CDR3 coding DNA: TGTGCCAGCAGTGAACGCGGACAGGGTTTGAATGAGCAGTTCTTC.

CDR3: CASGTGGKETQYF. As DNA, the CDR3 is TGCGCCAGCGGAACAGGGGGTAAAGAGACCCAGTACTTC. The chain uses TRBV5-1 and TRBJ2-5, with TRBD1 identical over 8 bases. The germline V gene encodes CDR1 SGHRS and CDR2 YFSETQ. V lost 7 bases and J lost 3; bases outside the gene matches: 5. The CDR3 is made up of 13 amino acids.

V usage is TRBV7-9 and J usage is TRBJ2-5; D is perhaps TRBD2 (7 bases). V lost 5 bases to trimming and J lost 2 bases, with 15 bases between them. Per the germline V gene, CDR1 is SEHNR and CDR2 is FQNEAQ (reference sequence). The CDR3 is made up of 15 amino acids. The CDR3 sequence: CASSPFGGRQETQYF. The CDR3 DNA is TGTGCCAGCAGCCCTTTCGGGGGGCGTCAAGAGACCCAGTACTTC.

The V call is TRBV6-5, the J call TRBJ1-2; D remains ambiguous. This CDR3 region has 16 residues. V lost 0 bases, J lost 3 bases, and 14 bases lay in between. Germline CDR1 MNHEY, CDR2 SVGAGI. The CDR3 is CASSYSMFGVDYGYTF. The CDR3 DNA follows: TGTGCCAGCAGTTACTCGATGTTCGGGGTTGACTATGGCTACACCTTC.

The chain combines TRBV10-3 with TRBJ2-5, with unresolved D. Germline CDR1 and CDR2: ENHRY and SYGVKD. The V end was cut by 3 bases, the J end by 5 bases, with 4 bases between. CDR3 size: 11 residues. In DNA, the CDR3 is TGTGCCATCAGTGACCTGGAGACCCAGTACTTC. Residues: CAISDLETQYF.

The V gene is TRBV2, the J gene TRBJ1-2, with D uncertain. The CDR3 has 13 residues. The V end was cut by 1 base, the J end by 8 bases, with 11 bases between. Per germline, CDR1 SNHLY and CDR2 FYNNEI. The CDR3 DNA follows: TGTGCCAGCAGTGAAGTTCTGGAGAGGGGCTACACCTTC. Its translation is CASSEVLERGYTF.

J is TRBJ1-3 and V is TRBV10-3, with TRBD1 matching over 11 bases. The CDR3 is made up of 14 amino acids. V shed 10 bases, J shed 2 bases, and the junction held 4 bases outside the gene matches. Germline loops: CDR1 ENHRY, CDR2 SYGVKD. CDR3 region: CATAGQGAGNTIYF. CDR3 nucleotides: TGTGCCACGGCGGGACAGGGGGCTGGAAACACCATATATTTT.

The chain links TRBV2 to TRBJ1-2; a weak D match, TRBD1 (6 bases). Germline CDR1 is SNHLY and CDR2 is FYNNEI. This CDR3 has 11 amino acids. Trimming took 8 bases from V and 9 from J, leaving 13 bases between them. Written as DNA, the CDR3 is TGTGCCAGCCGTTATCAGGGGAGCTACACCTTC. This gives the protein CASRYQGSYTF.

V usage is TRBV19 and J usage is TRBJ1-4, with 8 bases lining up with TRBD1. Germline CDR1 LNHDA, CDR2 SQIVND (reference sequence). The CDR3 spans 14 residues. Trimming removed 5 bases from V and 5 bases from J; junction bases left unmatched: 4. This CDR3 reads CASSSTGVNEKLFF. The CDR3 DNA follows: TGTGCCAGTAGTTCGACAGGGGTAAATGAAAAACTGTTTTTT.

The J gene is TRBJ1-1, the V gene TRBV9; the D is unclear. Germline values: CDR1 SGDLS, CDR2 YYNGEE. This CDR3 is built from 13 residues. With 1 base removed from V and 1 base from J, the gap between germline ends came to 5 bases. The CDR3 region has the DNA TGTGCCAGCAGCGTACGTCCGAACACTGAAGCTTTCTTT. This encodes CASSVRPNTEAFF.

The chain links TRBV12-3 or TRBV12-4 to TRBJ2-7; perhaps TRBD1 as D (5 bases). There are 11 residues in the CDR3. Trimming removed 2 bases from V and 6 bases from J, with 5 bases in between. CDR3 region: CASSLRGEQYV. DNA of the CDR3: TGTGCCAGCAGTTTAAGGGGCGAGCAGTACGTC.

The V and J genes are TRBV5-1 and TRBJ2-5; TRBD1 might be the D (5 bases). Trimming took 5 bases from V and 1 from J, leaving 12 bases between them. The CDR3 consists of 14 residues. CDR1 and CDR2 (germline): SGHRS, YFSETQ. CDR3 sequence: CASRQPGSQETQYF. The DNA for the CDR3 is TGCGCCAGCAGACAGCCAGGGTCCCAAGAGACCCAGTACTTC.

The CDR3 sequence is CASVRFSGNTIYF. The CDR3 DNA reads TGTGCCAGCGTCAGGTTCTCTGGAAACACCATATATTTT. The chain joins TRBV28 to TRBJ1-3, with no clear D. Per germline, CDR1 MDHEN and CDR2 SYDVKM. Deletions cut 8 bases from V and 0 bases from J, with 8 bases between. The CDR3 consists of 13 residues. Full variable domain (missing parts from reference TRBV28 and TRBJ1-3): DVKVTQSSRYLVKRTGEKVFLECVQDMDHENMFWYRQDPGLGLRLIYFSYDVKMKEKGDIPEGYSVSREKKERFSLILESASTNQTSMYLCASVRFSGNTIYFGEGSWLTVV.

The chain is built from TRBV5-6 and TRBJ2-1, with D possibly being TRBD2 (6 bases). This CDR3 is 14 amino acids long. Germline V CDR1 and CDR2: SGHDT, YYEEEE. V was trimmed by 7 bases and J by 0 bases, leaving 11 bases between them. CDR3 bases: TGTGCCAGCCGGGACTGGAGCTCCTACAATGAGCAGTTCTTC. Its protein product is CASRDWSSYNEQFF.